This TCR beta chain comes out of a study of T cells in pancreatic ductal adenocarcinoma. Whole-study findings and limits: Comparisons of tumor and blood clonality may show falsely lower tumor diversity. Unique clonotypes were 7.5 to 10-fold more numerous in blood than in tumor. No significant tumor-blood clonality difference; means were about 0.11 and 0.072. The resected pancreatic cancer cohort was biased toward the minority with early-stage disease.

Comment on this clone: Its antigen is unidentified.

Selected pancreatic ductal adenocarcinoma patients had undergone surgery without neoadjuvant therapy. The CDR3 has 15 amino acids. V shed 5 bases, J shed 1 base, and the junction held 7 bases outside the gene matches. Germline V gives CDR1 MNHEY, CDR2 SMNVEV (reference sequence). The protocol was immunoSEQ multiplex PCR, while the TCRdb copy is restricted to in-frame clones and leaves out a portion. The table lists about 31,000 clones, 90% to 95% of them singletons. This clonotype was sampled from a human donor with pancreatic ductal adenocarcinoma. The material sequenced was PBMCs. J is TRBJ2-5 and V is TRBV27, with 7 bases aligning to TRBD1. DNA for the CDR3: TGTGCCAGCAGTGAATCGGGACAGTTCCAAGAGACCCAGTACTTC. This translates into CASSESGQFQETQYF.